This T cell receptor (beta chain) was observed in a study of follicular helper T cells after annual influenza vaccination. About the research overall: After each seasonal flu vaccination, blood came on days 0, 7 and 28.

TCRdb's table, derived via immunoSEQ multiplex PCR, lists solely in-frame clones and lacks some. The sample shows more than 7,000 clones, approximately 86% of them seen only once. Specified time point: 2013-2014 season, 7 days after vaccination. Community-dwelling subjects without influenza vaccination in the prior 6 months were enrolled. Germline assignment: CDR1 LNHDA and CDR2 SQIVND (reference sequence). CDR3 length: 18 residues. Between the trimmed V and J ends, which lost 5 bases and 0 bases, there was a span of 20 bases. Only one count was recorded for this clone. The sample here was CXCR5+ CD38- circulating T follicular helper cells from blood, taken 7 days after influenza vaccination. Subset given: circulating Tfh, non-naive CD4+CXCR5+PD-1+ (ICOS+CD38+ or ICOS-CD38-). The source is an adult who received the influenza vaccine. The chain carries TRBV19 and TRBJ2-1; no reliable D call. CDR3 nucleotide sequence: TGTGCCAGTAGTTCCAAAGGTATTAGTCTAAGCTCCTACAATGAGCAGTTCTTC. Amino acids: CASSSKGISLSSYNEQFF.